This entry lists 20 T cell receptor beta chains sequenced from one sample in a study of T cells in Graves' hyperthyroidism and ophthalmopathy (dated by TCRdb to about 2019). The protocol used for the library was multiplex PCR. Sequencing relied on an Illumina HiSeq 2000. TCR beta CDR3 regions were amplified from RNA transcripts. For the first round of RT-PCR on the TCR CDR3, the HTBI primer set was used together with the Qiagen OneStep RT-PCR kit. TCRdb passed the public sequencing reads through fastp at Q25 and MiXCR, retaining productive beta sequences. CDR3 protein duplicates are merged, each entry listing the most common genes and DNA. The sample contains 450,000 to 650,000 distinct CDR3 sequences, less than 25% of them found a single time. The ten largest make up around 27% of the sample. Source material: blood. These receptors were obtained from a man aged 18 to 30 with Graves' hyperthyroidism.

This clonotype was counted many times. This chain uses TRBV6-1 with TRBJ2-7; D might be TRBD2 (5 bases). The CDR3 is 15 amino acids. Germline CDR1 reads MNHNS; CDR2 reads SASEGT. V gave up 5 bases and J gave up 0 bases, with 14 bases separating them. The CDR3 spells CASSPDFSFSYEQYF. The CDR3 DNA follows: TGTGCCAGCAGTCCGGACTTTTCCTTCTCCTACGAGCAGTACTTC.

In this sample, this clonotype turned up many times. The rearrangement links TRBV12-3 or TRBV12-4 to TRBJ1-1; D is perhaps TRBD1 (6 bases). The CDR3 is made up of 14 amino acids. V shed 7 bases and J shed 6 bases, with 18 bases lying between them. The CDR3 DNA follows: TGTGCCAGCACTCCTCGTACAGGGATCGCTGAAGCTTTCTTT. Its protein product is CASTPRTGIAEAFF.

J is TRBJ2-7 and V is TRBV5-1, with D unclear. V dropped 1 base and J dropped 0 bases, with 8 bases sitting between them. Germline lookup yields CDR1 SGHRS and CDR2 YFSETQ. The CDR3 totals 14 residues. CDR3 protein: CASSLHYSSYEQYF. CDR3 sequence (DNA): TGCGCCAGCAGCTTGCATTACAGCTCCTACGAGCAGTACTTC.

The rearrangement links TRBV9 to TRBJ2-7, with a tentative D call TRBD1 (6 bases). CDR1 and CDR2 from the germline V gene are SGDLS and YYNGEE. The CDR3 has 14 amino acids. V gave up 3 bases and J gave up 4 bases, with 14 bases separating them. The DNA for the CDR3 is TGTGCCAGCAGCGCCCCAGGGGTCCGGTACGAGCAGTACTTC. Amino acid sequence: CASSAPGVRYEQYF. Supplemented by reference TRBV9 and TRBJ2-7, the full variable domain reads DSGVTQTPKHLITATGQRVTLRCSPRSGDLSVYWYQQSLDQGLQFLIQYYNGEERAKGNILERFSAQQFPDLHSELNLSSLELGDSALYFCASSAPGVRYEQYFGPGTRLTVT.

The gene calls are TRBV18 and TRBJ1-1, with D unresolved. The V gene's germline CDR1 is KGHSH and CDR2 LQKENI. CDR3 size: 14 residues. Trimming cost V 1 base and J 3 bases, with 9 bases left between them. The CDR3 sequence: CASSPQQLYTEAFF. For the CDR3, the DNA is TGTGCCAGCTCACCACAACAGTTGTACACTGAAGCTTTCTTT. Supplemented by reference TRBV18 and TRBJ1-1, the full variable domain reads NAGVMQNPRHLVRRRGQEARLRCSPMKGHSHVYWYRQLPEEGLKFMVYLQKENIIDESGMPKERFSAEFPKEGPSILRIQQVVRGDSAAYFCASSPQQLYTEAFFGQGTRLTVV.

This chain links TRBV9 with TRBJ2-2; D unclear. Trimming took 2 bases from V and 5 from J, leaving 13 bases between them. The CDR3 covers 15 residues. Germline values: CDR1 SGDLS, CDR2 YYNGEE. The CDR3 nucleotides read TGTGCCAGCAGCGTTGACCCCAACCCTACCGGGGAGCTGTTTTTT. Translating gives CASSVDPNPTGELFF.

This clonotype has only a few counts. CDR3 nucleotide sequence: TGTGCCAGCACTTTGACAGGAACCTATGGCTACACCTTC. This translates into CASTLTGTYGYTF. This sequence joins TRBV12-3 or TRBV12-4 and TRBJ1-2; maybe TRBD1 (6 bases). The CDR3 totals 13 residues. V shed 7 bases and J shed 4 bases, with 13 bases lying between them.

This clonotype was counted a few times. The chain links TRBV4-1 to TRBJ2-7; a weak D match, TRBD1 (6 bases). The CDR3 length is 16 residues. Looked up from germline, CDR1 is MGHRA and CDR2 is YSYEKL. The V gene lost 1 base and the J gene lost 3 bases, with 16 bases spanning the gap. CDR3 loop: CASSQVPGASGYEQYF. The DNA for the CDR3 is TGCGCCAGCAGCCAAGTCCCAGGGGCGAGCGGCTACGAGCAGTACTTC.

To note about this clonotype: The junction does not match germline at one end; this may be a read error. This chain links TRBV6-2 or TRBV6-3 with TRBJ2-2, with 9 bases aligning to TRBD2. This CDR3 contains 20 residues. Germline assignment: CDR1 MNHEY and CDR2 SVGEGT. This chain's CDR3 is CASSPWTDPRGGRVSGDLFF. CDR3 nucleotides: TGTGCCAGCAGTCCATGGACCGACCCGCGGGGGGGCCGTGTGAGCGGGGATCTGTTTTTT.

This clonotype was recorded at least ten times. The V gene is TRBV30, the J gene TRBJ2-7; D is uncertain. The CDR3 contains 12 residues. Germline assignment: CDR1 GTSNPN and CDR2 SVGIG (reference sequence). Trimming pared 0 bases from V and 5 bases from J, leaving 8 bases between. CDR3 loop: CAWSVRGHEQYF. The DNA for the CDR3 is TGTGCCTGGAGTGTACGTGGACACGAGCAGTACTTC.

This clonotype was seen at least ten times. The V gene is TRBV7-9, the J gene TRBJ1-2; tentatively, D is TRBD1 (5 bases). The CDR3 spans 13 residues. Germline assignment: CDR1 SEHNR and CDR2 FQNEAQ (reference sequence). V was pared by 3 bases and J by 7 bases, with 12 bases between. CDR3 sequence: CASSLTQVGGYTF. CDR3 DNA sequence: TGTGCCAGCAGCTTGACACAGGTCGGTGGCTACACCTTC.

This chain links TRBV6-1 with TRBJ1-1, with D possibly matching TRBD1 (5 bases). CDR3 length equals 14 residues. CDR1 and CDR2 from the germline V gene are MNHNS and SASEGT. V gave up 6 bases and J gave up 0 bases, with 11 bases separating them. The CDR3 here is CASRTLTVNTEAFF. The CDR3 DNA follows: TGTGCCAGCAGAACCTTGACAGTGAACACTGAAGCTTTCTTT.

This clonotype appeared a few times. The V call is TRBV3-1, the J call TRBJ2-4, with D perhaps TRBD1 (7 bases). The CDR3 runs to 14 residues. CDR1 is LGHDT and CDR2 is YNNKEL in the germline V gene (reference sequence). Trimming shortened V by 4 bases and J by 7 bases, and 14 bases separated the two germline ends. The CDR3 coding sequence is TGTGCCAGCAGCCCCAGGGGGGAGGTCAACATTCAGTACTTC. It translates to CASSPRGEVNIQYF.

This clonotype was recorded at least ten times. The chain employs TRBV27 and TRBJ2-7; D not certain. The germline V gene has CDR1 MNHEY and CDR2 SMNVEV (reference sequence). The V gene lost 0 bases and the J gene lost 3 bases, with 12 bases spanning the gap. CDR3 length: 15 residues. This chain's CDR3 is CASSLSILPVYEQYF. As DNA, the CDR3 is TGTGCCAGCAGTTTATCGATATTACCTGTCTACGAGCAGTACTTC.

The sample holds many counts of this clonotype. The chain has TRBV15 and TRBJ2-6; no definite D call. Trimming removed 3 bases from V and 5 bases from J, with 11 bases in between. The CDR3 contains 15 residues. Germline values: CDR1 LNHNV, CDR2 YYDKDF (reference sequence). This chain's CDR3 is CATSRAGSWANVLTF. CDR3 DNA: TGTGCCACCAGCAGGGCAGGATCGTGGGCCAACGTCCTGACTTTC.

This clonotype was seen only a few times. The CDR3 sequence is CASSLVGVGELFF. The DNA of the CDR3 is TGTGCCAGCAGCTTAGTAGGGGTCGGGGAGCTGTTTTTT. This chain connects TRBV11-1 to TRBJ2-2, with TRBD1 as a possible D gene (5 bases). The CDR3 consists of 13 residues. V was trimmed by 1 base and J by 7 bases, leaving 7 bases between them. Germline V CDR1 and CDR2: SGHAT, FQDESV (reference sequence).

This clonotype has ten or more counts. The rearrangement joins TRBV29-1 to TRBJ1-1; D gene unclear. V was pared by 6 bases and J by 4 bases, with 12 bases between. Germline V gene sequence: CDR1 SQVTM, CDR2 ANQGSEA. This CDR3 spans 12 amino acids. The CDR3: CSVGATSTEAFF. DNA for the CDR3: TGCAGCGTCGGTGCCACGAGCACTGAAGCTTTCTTT.

This clonotype was detected ten times or more. This chain links TRBV6-5 with TRBJ2-7, with D perhaps matching TRBD1 (6 bases). Germline V gene sequence: CDR1 MNHEY, CDR2 SVGAGI. The germline V and J ends were trimmed by 4 bases and 4 bases, with 11 bases remaining between them. CDR3 length: 13 amino acids. The CDR3 region is CASSWTEKYEQYF. The CDR3 DNA follows: TGTGCCAGCAGTTGGACAGAAAAATACGAGCAGTACTTC.

This clonotype turned up a few times. J is TRBJ2-5 and V is TRBV29-1; D uncertain. Germline CDR1 reads SQVTM; CDR2 reads ANQGSEA. CDR3 length: 13 amino acids. Trimming removed 1 base from V and 5 bases from J, with 11 bases in between. This CDR3 is CSVEGIGPETQYF. The CDR3 region has the DNA TGCAGCGTTGAAGGGATTGGACCTGAGACCCAGTACTTC. Based on the CDR3 plus reference TRBV29-1 and TRBJ2-5, the full variable domain is SAVISQKPSRDICQRGTSLTIQCQVDSQVTMMFWYRQQPGQSLTLIATANQGSEATYESGFVIDKFPISRPNLTFSTLTVSNMSPEDSSIYLCSVEGIGPETQYFGPGTRLLVL.

This clonotype was detected only a few times. A read error is possible here, since a much larger clone lies one base away. This rearrangement joins TRBV20-1 to TRBJ2-4, with D perhaps matching TRBD2 (5 bases). The CDR3 covers 12 residues. CDR1 and CDR2 from the germline V gene are DFQATT and SNEGSKA (reference sequence). The CDR3 DNA follows: TGCAGTGCTAGAGACTCTAGCTCCATTAAGTACTTC. It translates to CSARDSSSIKYF.